The TCR beta chain under discussion was sequenced for a study of T cell clonality in common variable immunodeficiency. This clone was counted at least ten times. Its antigen is undetermined. Data came from immunoSEQ multiplex PCR; TCRdb stores just in-frame clones and leaves some out. The sample offers fewer than 65,000 clones and no singletons, the top ten holding 0.65% to 1%. Findings and caveats of the study: TCRbeta clonality was increased in CVID versus healthy controls.

Each donor provided roughly 4.5 to 8.5 ml of heparinized whole blood. This receptor was obtained from a person aged 18 to 69 in good health. The specimen sequenced was peripheral blood mononuclear cells.

The CDR3 DNA, read in part, is TGTGCCAGCAGCTTAGCGCCTCTAACCTTGCGGTATGGC. This encodes CASSLAPLTLRYG. The whole CDR3 is CASSLAPLTLRYGYTF. The chain has TRBV7-2 and TRBJ1-2, with D uncertain. Read sequence stops 3 residues before the CDR3 end, and the germline J gene provides the missing end. Trimming took off 0 bases at V and 5 bases at J, with 16 bases between the two ends. CDR1 is SGHTA and CDR2 is FQGNSA in the germline V gene. The CDR3 runs to 16 residues.